This paragraph covers one T cell receptor beta chain sequence. Its antigen is not known. The stimulus was an HIV-1 Gag 15-mer peptide pool, 1 ug/peptide/mL. Responding CD4+ T cells were sorted by upregulation of both CD40 ligand and CD69. CD4+ T cell counts exceeded 400 cells/uL; CMV serology was positive. This sample was included in a study of persistence of HIV-infected CD4 T cells. Trimming cost V 4 bases and J 2 bases, with 15 bases left between them. Looked up from germline, CDR1 is SGDLS and CDR2 is YYNGEE. This CDR3 comprises 15 residues. Study-level findings and limits: Degenerate expanded CDR3beta sequences were enriched among CMV- and Gag-responding cells.

This was the immunoSEQ version 4 assay in survey mode. Each sample used up to 1 ug genomic DNA diluted to around 10 ng/uL. Sequencing was performed with immunoSEQ multiplex PCR; in TCRdb, only in-frame clones are kept and a portion is missing. Among under 20,000 clones listed, about 60% were seen once. The sequence was collected from an adult woman with HIV who was CMV-seropositive. The specimen was CD4+ T cells sorted from PBMCs after roughly 20-hour stimulation, collected from a patient who received antiretroviral therapy. The chain joins TRBV9 to TRBJ1-1, with D possibly being TRBD1 (5 bases). The CDR3 reads CASSPQTGLNTEAFF. CDR3 in DNA: TGTGCCAGCAGCCCCCAAACGGGGCTCAACACTGAAGCTTTCTTT.